The present entry profiles one TCR beta chain with its context. The antigen remains unidentified. This CDR3 has 15 residues. V gave up 5 bases and J gave up 3 bases; unmatched junction bases: 6. Germline CDR1 reads SGHVS; CDR2 reads FNYEAQ. The data belong to a study of T cells after yellow fever vaccination. In the study overall: Low-cell-number fractions underwent preparation using SMART-Seq v4 Ultra Low Input. General study points: Clonotype sharing between CD4 and CD8 compartments was small.

Generation of TCR cDNA used 5'RACE template switching (which added a universal primer site and UMIs). TCRdb re-called the 5' RACE reads through MiXCR, storing one row per CDR3 protein. Of under 600,000 distinct CDR3 sequences listed, approximately 12% are singletons. The sequence derives from a man aged 25-40 years who received the YFV17D yellow fever vaccine. The sequences come from PBMCs, collected on the day of the yellow fever booster vaccination. V usage is TRBV7-6 and J usage is TRBJ2-7, with TRBD1 matching 11 bases. CDR3 DNA sequence: TGTGCCAGCAGCCAGGGTGGGACAGGGGGCTACGAGCAGTACTTC. It translates to CASSQGGTGGYEQYF.